One sample yielded the 7 T cell receptor beta chains listed below, sequenced in a study of post-analysis software for immune sequencing data. Whole-study results and caveats: Controls had lower frequencies than patients of about 5 TRBV segments, which included TRBV5-6, TRBV5-1 and TRBV20-1.

These receptors have no known antigen. The authors incorporated unique molecular identifiers into the TCR beta cDNA libraries. One entry per CDR3 protein results from TCRdb running MiXCR on the PCR reads. Among hundreds of thousands of distinct CDR3 sequences, 25% to 30% were seen once, and the ten largest hold roughly 0.53%. The sample was blood. All receptors come from a girl under 18 with multiple sclerosis.

The chain uses TRBV13 and TRBJ2-3; the D is unclear. This CDR3 comprises 14 residues. Trimming shortened V by 10 bases and J by 5 bases, and 19 bases separated the two germline ends. Germline lookup yields CDR1 PRHDT and CDR2 FYEKMQ (reference sequence). The chain's CDR3 is CATTSGGPGDTQYF. CDR3 coding DNA: TGTGCCACCACCTCGGGTGGGCCAGGAGATACGCAGTATTTT.

Regarding this clonotype: A read error is possible here, since a much larger clone lies one base away. The V and J genes are TRBV10-3 and TRBJ2-3; D is unresolved. The CDR3 has 14 amino acids. Looked up from germline, CDR1 is ENHRY and CDR2 is SYGVKD. The CDR3 region has the DNA TGTGCCATCAGTCCCGAGCCTATTGCAGATACGCGGTATTTT. It codes for CAISPEPIADTRYF.

V usage is TRBV5-1 and J usage is TRBJ2-3; D could derive from TRBD1 or TRBD2 (6 bases each). Trimming took 4 bases from V and 6 from J, leaving 12 bases between them. The CDR3 is 13 residues long. Germline CDR1 SGHRS, CDR2 YFSETQ. CDR3 DNA: TGCGCCAGCAGCCGAGTAGGGGGGGATACGCAGTATTTT. It is translated as CASSRVGGDTQYF.

The chain recombines TRBV3-1 with TRBJ1-2, with 7 bases fitting TRBD1. The V segment lost 4 bases and the J segment 2 bases; nucleotides outside the gene matches: 7. This CDR3 comprises 15 residues. Germline CDR1 LGHDT, CDR2 YNNKEL (reference sequence). For the CDR3, the DNA is TGTGCCAGCAGCCTCAGGGGGGAGGCGAACTATGGCTACACCTTC. Protein product: CASSLRGEANYGYTF.

Comments on this clonotype: A read error may be the cause here, since a much bigger clone is one base away. V and J are TRBV28 and TRBJ1-2; D possibly corresponds to TRBD1 (5 bases). The CDR3 loop spans 14 amino acids. V was cut by 5 bases and J by 3 bases, with 13 bases left in between. The germline CDR1 and CDR2 sequences are MDHEN and SYDVKM. The CDR3 is CASSLGGMDYGYTF. The CDR3 DNA is TGTGCCAGCAGTCTCGGGGGGATGGACTATGGCTACACCTTC.

The V and J genes are TRBV28 and TRBJ2-2; 10 nucleotides align to TRBD2. V dropped 7 bases and J dropped 6; count of bases not matched to a gene: 11. Looked up from germline, CDR1 is MDHEN and CDR2 is SYDVKM. This CDR3 contains 16 residues. CDR3 protein: CASTAGLAGVSGELFF. The CDR3 DNA reads TGTGCCAGCACCGCCGGTCTAGCGGGAGTCTCCGGGGAGCTGTTTTTT.

This chain uses TRBV5-1 with TRBJ2-5, with D perhaps matching TRBD1 or TRBD2 (5 bases each). Matching the DNA end better, TRBJ2-7 makes the J call doubtful. Germline CDR1 is SGHRS and CDR2 is YFSETQ. The CDR3 length is 13 residues. The CDR3: CASSLDGALEQYF. DNA for the CDR3: TGCGCCAGCAGCTTGGACGGGGCTCTCGAGCAGTACTTC.